These 32 T cell receptor beta chains came from one sample sequenced in a study of blood T cell repertoires in COVID-19. Clones were sequenced by immunoSEQ multiplex PCR, and TCRdb holds only the in-frame ones, with some missing. The data hold around 250,000 clones, with over 65% observed a single time. Sequencing was done on a sample of peripheral blood. Receptors originate from a man aged 55 to 70 who had recovered from COVID-19.

V and J are TRBV9 and TRBJ2-7, with a weak D call TRBD2 (6 bases). CDR1 is SGDLS and CDR2 is YYNGEE in the germline V gene. The CDR3 runs to 14 residues. V was trimmed by 0 bases and J by 4 bases, leaving 11 bases between them. This CDR3 is CASSVAAGKYEQYF. Written as DNA, the CDR3 is TGTGCCAGCAGCGTAGCGGCGGGGAAGTACGAGCAGTACTTC.

The chain combines TRBV7-2 with TRBJ2-7; 7 nucleotides agree with TRBD1. The CDR3 consists of 13 residues. J was trimmed by 5 bases and V by 4 bases; bases with no gene match: 5. CDR1 is SGHTA and CDR2 is FQGNSA in the germline V gene. CDR3 sequence (DNA): TGTGCCAGCAGCTCAACAGGGGTCAACGAGCAGTACTTC. It specifies CASSSTGVNEQYF.

The chain carries TRBV19 and TRBJ2-5; 11 bases are a match to TRBD2. Germline V lookup: CDR1 LNHDA, CDR2 SQIVND (reference sequence). V shed 4 bases, J shed 2 bases, and the junction held 9 bases outside the gene matches. There are 17 residues in the CDR3. CDR3: CASSRPLAGGRQETQYF. CDR3 bases: TGTGCCAGTAGTAGGCCCCTAGCGGGGGGACGTCAAGAGACCCAGTACTTC.

The rearrangement joins TRBV7-8 to TRBJ1-1, with unresolved D. The V gene's germline CDR1 is SGHVS and CDR2 FQNEAQ. The CDR3 totals 11 residues. V lost 1 base to trimming and J lost 7 bases, with 4 bases between them. For the CDR3, the DNA is TGTGCCAGCAGCTTAGGGCTTGAAGCTTTCTTT. Translation gives CASSLGLEAFF.

V and J are TRBV7-2 and TRBJ1-5; TRBD1 aligns across 7 bases. This CDR3 comprises 16 residues. Germline V gene sequence: CDR1 SGHTA, CDR2 FQGNSA. V was clipped by 6 bases and J by 4 bases; unmatched bases: 12. CDR3 region: CASSPKGRGQNQPQHF. The CDR3 bases are TGTGCCAGCAGTCCTAAAGGTAGGGGGCAAAATCAGCCCCAGCATTTT. Full variable domain (rest looked up from reference TRBV7-2 and TRBJ1-5): GAGVSQSPSNKVTEKGKDVELRCDPISGHTALYWYRQSLGQGLEFLIYFQGNSAPDKSGLPSDRFSAERTGGSVSTLTIQRTQQEDSAVYLCASSPKGRGQNQPQHFGDGTRLSIL.

The V and J genes are TRBV30 and TRBJ1-2; D remains unclear. Germline CDR1 GTSNPN, CDR2 SVGIG (reference sequence). The ends were cut back, 5 bases at V and 3 bases at J, with 13 bases in the middle. CDR3 size: 13 residues. This CDR3 reads CAWDGPTYYGYTF. CDR3 coding DNA: TGTGCCTGGGATGGGCCTACCTACTATGGCTACACCTTC.

The chain has TRBV12-5 and TRBJ2-1; TRBD1 matches 9 bases. The trim removed 11 bases at V and 6 bases at J, leaving 5 bases unmatched. The CDR3 is 12 amino acids. The germline V gene encodes CDR1 LGHNT and CDR2 FRNRAP. CDR3 residues: CAGDRVGNEQFF. CDR3 DNA: TGTGCTGGGGACAGGGTCGGCAATGAGCAGTTCTTC.

V and J are TRBV5-4 and TRBJ2-5; 8 bases map to TRBD1. Germline V lookup: CDR1 SGHNT, CDR2 YYREEE (reference sequence). This CDR3 is built from 14 residues. Trimming removed 2 bases from V and 2 bases from J; junction bases left unmatched: 2. The CDR3 sequence: CASSFGQGQETQYF. CDR3 bases: TGTGCCAGCAGCTTTGGACAGGGACAAGAGACCCAGTACTTC.

V usage is TRBV18 and J usage is TRBJ2-2, with TRBD1 matching 7 bases. The CDR3 extends over 18 amino acids. Germline V lookup: CDR1 KGHSH, CDR2 LQKENI. J gave up 0 bases and V 3 bases, and 10 bases lay outside the gene matches. CDR3 nucleotide sequence: TGTGCCAGCTCACCGAGCCGGACAGGAAACACGAACACCGGGGAGCTGTTTTTT. Encoded protein: CASSPSRTGNTNTGELFF.

The V gene is TRBV7-8, the J gene TRBJ2-3, with 9 bases that match TRBD2. Losses at the gene ends were 5 bases for V and 4 bases for J; bases not matched to a gene: 13. Germline-derived CDR1 and CDR2 are SGHVS and FQNEAQ. The CDR3 runs 17 residues. The chain's CDR3 is CASSPSGSGGRADTQYF. The CDR3 DNA follows: TGTGCCAGCAGCCCCTCGGGGTCTGGCGGGAGGGCAGATACGCAGTATTTT.

This chain joins TRBV7-9 and TRBJ2-5, with D possibly being TRBD1 (6 bases). Trimming pared 3 bases from V and 2 bases from J, leaving 13 bases between. The CDR3 sequence is 15 residues long. The germline V gene has CDR1 SEHNR and CDR2 FQNEAQ (reference sequence). The CDR3 sequence is CASSFLATGQETQYF. CDR3 nucleotide sequence: TGTGCCAGCAGCTTTCTGGCGACAGGACAAGAGACCCAGTACTTC.

This clone appeared a single time. The CDR3 coding sequence is TGTGCCAGCAAGATACTAGGGACAGGGGACGAGCAGTACTTC. As protein: CASKILGTGDEQYF. The chain links TRBV2 to TRBJ2-7, with 10 bases lining up with TRBD1. This CDR3 region has 14 residues. Germline V lookup: CDR1 SNHLY, CDR2 FYNNEI. V gave up 7 bases and J gave up 5 bases; unmatched junction bases: 8.

The chain recombines TRBV7-2 with TRBJ2-1, with D possibly matching TRBD2 (6 bases). Trimming took off 4 bases at V and 6 bases at J, with 19 bases between the two ends. The CDR3 covers 16 residues. CDR1 SGHTA and CDR2 FQGNSA come from the germline V gene. DNA of the CDR3: TGTGCCAGCAGCTCTCCGCCGGGACTCACTTTCAATGAGCAGTTCTTC. Residues: CASSSPPGLTFNEQFF.

This chain joins TRBV7-2 and TRBJ1-5, with 7 nucleotides matching TRBD1. J was trimmed by 7 bases and V by 4 bases; bases with no gene match: 7. This CDR3 contains 14 residues. Germline lookup yields CDR1 SGHTA and CDR2 FQGNSA. The CDR3 is CASSYRQGGQPQHF. The CDR3, as DNA: TGTGCCAGCAGCTACCGACAGGGAGGCCAGCCCCAGCATTTT. Filled out from reference TRBV7-2 and TRBJ1-5, the complete variable domain reads GAGVSQSPSNKVTEKGKDVELRCDPISGHTALYWYRQSLGQGLEFLIYFQGNSAPDKSGLPSDRFSAERTGGSVSTLTIQRTQQEDSAVYLCASSYRQGGQPQHFGDGTRLSIL.

This chain uses TRBV18 with TRBJ1-1, with a tentative D call TRBD1 (5 bases). The CDR3 extends over 14 amino acids. The germline CDR1 and CDR2 sequences are KGHSH and LQKENI. The V and J ends lost 3 bases and 8 bases respectively, with 16 bases between them. CDR3: CASSPPGVGIEAFF. The CDR3 DNA reads as TGTGCCAGCTCACCGCCGGGGGTAGGGATAGAAGCTTTCTTT.

The CDR3 bases are TGTGCCAGCAGCCCTATGACAGGGGGGGTCACTGAAGCTTTCTTT. It translates to CASSPMTGGVTEAFF. The rearrangement joins TRBV9 to TRBJ1-1; 9 bases line up with TRBD1. CDR3 length: 15 residues. Trimming removed 4 bases from V and 4 bases from J; junction bases left unmatched: 8. Germline V lookup: CDR1 SGDLS, CDR2 YYNGEE.

The sample holds one count of this clone. The chain employs TRBV5-6 and TRBJ2-5; D possibly corresponds to TRBD2 (5 bases). The CDR3 extends over 15 amino acids. The V end lost 0 bases, the J end lost 1 base, and 10 bases lay between the germline ends. Per germline, CDR1 SGHDT and CDR2 YYEEEE. The CDR3 DNA reads TGTGCCAGCAGCTTGGTCGGTCTAGCCCAAGAGACCCAGTACTTC. Protein: CASSLVGLAQETQYF.

The chain recombines TRBV28 with TRBJ1-5, with a weak D call TRBD1 (5 bases). This CDR3 region has 18 residues. V dropped 2 bases and J dropped 4 bases, with 21 bases sitting between them. Germline V gives CDR1 MDHEN, CDR2 SYDVKM. CDR3 in DNA: TGTGCCAGCAGTTTACCCCAAACGACAGCCCTGGGGAATCAGCCCCAGCATTTT. It encodes CASSLPQTTALGNQPQHF.

Regarding this clone: This sample includes further DNA sequences coding for the same CDR3. The chain recombines TRBV9 with TRBJ2-1; possible D gene TRBD2, 6 bases. The CDR3 has 15 residues. V shed 0 bases and J shed 0 bases, with 7 bases lying between them. CDR1 is SGDLS and CDR2 is YYNGEE in the germline V gene. CDR3 sequence: CASSVVGGSYNEQFF. The DNA for the CDR3 is TGTGCCAGCAGCGTAGTGGGGGGCTCCTACAATGAGCAGTTCTTC.

This clone was observed a single time. This sequence joins TRBV7-2 and TRBJ2-5, with TRBD2 identical over 10 bases. This CDR3 is built from 16 residues. J lost 4 bases, V lost 5 bases, and 10 bases had no gene match. The germline V gene has CDR1 SGHTA and CDR2 FQGNSA. CDR3 region: CASSQNSGGIGETQYF. The CDR3 coding sequence is TGTGCCAGCAGCCAAAATAGCGGGGGGATTGGAGAGACCCAGTACTTC.

This chain links TRBV30 with TRBJ2-1, with 8 bases matching TRBD2. CDR3 size: 16 residues. The J segment lost 3 bases and the V segment lost 3 bases, leaving 10 bases of the junction unmatched. In germline, CDR1 is GTSNPN, CDR2 SVGIG (reference sequence). The CDR3 loop reads CAWSSRTSGVYNEQFF. The CDR3 bases are TGTGCCTGGAGCTCGAGAACTAGCGGAGTCTACAATGAGCAGTTCTTC.

The chain has TRBV6-5 and TRBJ2-3, with 10 positions matching TRBD1. This CDR3 spans 15 amino acids. Germline trimming cut 4 bases from V and 2 bases from J; bases unmatched to any gene: 3. CDR1 MNHEY and CDR2 SVGAGI come from the germline V gene. The CDR3 loop is CASSLTGGVTDTQYF. For the CDR3, the DNA is TGTGCCAGCAGTTTGACAGGGGGCGTCACAGATACGCAGTATTTT.

V and J are TRBV19 and TRBJ2-5; possible D gene TRBD2, 6 bases. CDR1 is LNHDA, CDR2 SQIVND, per germline (reference sequence). The CDR3 consists of 13 residues. V lost 7 bases and J 4 bases, leaving 13 bases between the germline ends. The DNA of the CDR3 is TGTGCCAGTAATCTCGGGACTGGAGAGACCCAGTACTTC. Protein sequence: CASNLGTGETQYF. The full variable domain, rest sourced from reference TRBV19 and TRBJ2-5, is DGGITQSPKYLFRKEGQNVTLSCEQNLNHDAMYWYRQDPGQGLRLIYYSQIVNDFQKGDIAEGYSVSREKKESFPLTVTSAQKNPTAFYLCASNLGTGETQYFGPGTRLLVL.

This chain links TRBV6-5 with TRBJ1-6, with 8 bases matching TRBD1. The germline gives CDR1 MNHEY, CDR2 SVGAGI. There are 15 residues in the CDR3. Trimming at V came to 5 bases and at J to 6 bases, leaving 6 bases not matched to a gene. The CDR3 protein is CASSPDRGGNSPLHF. In DNA, the CDR3 is TGTGCCAGCAGTCCAGACAGGGGCGGTAATTCACCCCTCCACTTT.

The gene calls are TRBV12-3 or TRBV12-4 and TRBJ1-2; 8 bases align to TRBD1. The length of the CDR3 is 13 residues. The V segment lost 3 bases and the J segment 6 bases; nucleotides outside the gene matches: 3. The CDR3 spells CASSFRGQDGYTF. In DNA, the CDR3 is TGTGCCAGCAGTTTCAGGGGGCAGGATGGCTACACCTTC.

The rearrangement links TRBV29-1 to TRBJ2-7, with a tentative D call TRBD2 (7 bases). The CDR3 is 14 amino acids. V was trimmed by 6 bases and J by 0 bases, leaving 15 bases between them. The V gene's germline CDR1 is SQVTM and CDR2 ANQGSEA. CDR3 DNA: TGCAGCGTGGGGGGGACATTAAGCTCCTACGAGCAGTACTTC. Protein: CSVGGTLSSYEQYF.

This clone was seen once. The chain employs TRBV7-2 and TRBJ2-1; 7 nucleotides align to TRBD1. The V segment lost 4 bases and the J segment 6 bases; nucleotides outside the gene matches: 6. CDR3 length: 14 residues. CDR1 SGHTA and CDR2 FQGNSA come from the germline V gene. In DNA form, the CDR3 reads TGTGCCAGCAGCTCTAGGGGGCTCTCCAATGAGCAGTTCTTC. This gives the protein CASSSRGLSNEQFF.

J is TRBJ2-7 and V is TRBV12-5; the D gene is possibly TRBD2 (5 bases). Germline values: CDR1 LGHNT, CDR2 FRNRAP. Trimming removed 5 bases from V and 0 bases from J, with 17 bases in between. The CDR3 extends over 16 amino acids. DNA of the CDR3: TGTGCTAGTGGTCGGCTTGGAGGCCGTACCTCCTACGAGCAGTACTTC. Protein: CASGRLGGRTSYEQYF.

The chain recombines TRBV3-1 (or the pseudogene TRBV3-2) with TRBJ2-3; 14 bases match TRBD2. Germline loops: CDR1 LGHDT, CDR2 YNNKEL (reference sequence). Trimming at V came to 4 bases and at J to 2 bases, leaving 5 bases not matched to a gene. The CDR3 consists of 17 residues. As DNA, the CDR3 is TGTGCCAGCAGCCTAAGACTAGCGGGGGGGAACACAGATACGCAGTATTTT. It translates to CASSLRLAGGNTDTQYF.

This chain links TRBV11-2 with TRBJ1-1; D gene uncertain. Between the trimmed V and J ends, which lost 0 bases and 2 bases, there was a span of 7 bases. CDR3 length: 14 amino acids. CDR1 and CDR2 from the germline V gene are SGHAT and FQNNGV. This CDR3 reads CASSLDTFNTEAFF. DNA of the CDR3: TGTGCCAGCAGCTTAGACACATTTAACACTGAAGCTTTCTTT. Looking up the rest from reference TRBV11-2 and TRBJ1-1 gives the full variable domain: EAGVAQSPRYKIIEKRQSVAFWCNPISGHATLYWYQQILGQGPKLLIQFQNNGVVDDSQLPKDRFSAERLKGVDSTLKIQPAKLEDSAVYLCASSLDTFNTEAFFGQGTRLTVV.

J is TRBJ1-6 and V is TRBV5-4; D remains ambiguous. This CDR3 contains 17 residues. CDR1 SGHNT and CDR2 YYREEE come from the germline V gene (reference sequence). The ends were cut back, 0 bases at V and 0 bases at J, with 10 bases in the middle. This CDR3 is CASSLGLPASYNSPLHF. The CDR3 bases are TGTGCCAGCAGCTTGGGACTCCCTGCCTCCTATAATTCACCCCTCCACTTT.

The CDR3 sequence is CASSVGGGGAGNNEQFF. The DNA for the CDR3 is TGTGCCAGCAGCGTAGGCGGCGGGGGGGCCGGGAACAATGAGCAGTTCTTC. The V call is TRBV9, the J call TRBJ2-1, with 9 positions matching TRBD2. From germline, CDR1 is SGDLS and CDR2 YYNGEE. This CDR3 is 17 amino acids long. The J segment lost 5 bases and the V segment lost 0 bases, leaving 9 bases of the junction unmatched.